A selection of T cell receptor beta chains follows, all from one sample in a study of cytomegalovirus exposure and HLA in healthy donors. Libraries were prepared by immunoSEQ multiplex PCR; TCRdb keeps only in-frame clonotypes and omits some of them. The table has 150,000 to 200,000 clones, 79% seen once. The sequenced sample consisted of PBMCs. The source is a woman aged 25-40 years in good health and CMV-seropositive. Each CDR3 is given with its conserved first and last residue. Each record gives: CDR3 protein, CDR3 DNA, V gene, D gene, J gene, clone size. A D gene is named only where the DNA matches it firmly. Clone size is given for some rows only: seen once, a few or many times, or a class if the clone is expanded.

CDR3 protein: CASTRGLDEQFF
CDR3 DNA: TGTGCCAGCACCCGAGGGTTGGATGAGCAGTTCTTC
V gene: TRBV11-3
D gene: NA
J gene: TRBJ2-1
clone size: NA

CDR3 protein: CASSLGVSFGSYNEQFF
CDR3 DNA: TGTGCCAGCAGCTTAGGGGTCTCCTTCGGGTCCTACAATGAGCAGTTCTTC
V gene: TRBV7-7
D gene: NA
J gene: TRBJ2-1
clone size: NA

CDR3 protein: CAIRTDRGREAFF
CDR3 DNA: TGTGCCATCAGGACGGACAGGGGGAGGGAAGCTTTCTTT
V gene: TRBV10-3
D gene: TRBD1
J gene: TRBJ1-1
clone size: NA

CDR3 protein: CASSESGNEQFF
CDR3 DNA: TGCGCCAGCAGTGAGAGCGGCAATGAGCAGTTCTTC
V gene: TRBV10-1
D gene: NA
J gene: TRBJ2-1
clone size: NA

CDR3 protein: CASSPDPWGGNEKLFF
CDR3 DNA: TGTGCCAGCAGCCCGGATCCCTGGGGGGGGAATGAAAAACTGTTTTTT
V gene: TRBV4-2
D gene: NA
J gene: TRBJ1-4
clone size: once

CDR3 protein: CASSFDSQETQYF
CDR3 DNA: TGCGCCAGCAGCTTTGACAGCCAAGAGACCCAGTACTTC
V gene: TRBV5-1
D gene: NA
J gene: TRBJ2-5
clone size: few

CDR3 protein: CSANRVGIGAEAFF
CDR3 DNA: TGCAGCGCAAACAGGGTGGGGATCGGGGCTGAAGCTTTCTTT
V gene: TRBV29-1
D gene: NA
J gene: TRBJ1-1
clone size: NA

CDR3 protein: CASSLDSIDEAFF
CDR3 DNA: TGTGCCAGCAGCTTAGACTCGATAGATGAAGCTTTCTTT
V gene: TRBV7-2
D gene: NA
J gene: TRBJ1-1
clone size: NA

CDR3 protein: CASPGQGNEKLFF
CDR3 DNA: TGTGCCAGTCCGGGACAGGGTAATGAAAAACTGTTTTTT
V gene: TRBV25-1
D gene: TRBD1
J gene: TRBJ1-4
clone size: NA

CDR3 protein: CASSLFQGDQETQYF
CDR3 DNA: TGTGCCAGCAGTTTATTTCAGGGCGACCAAGAGACCCAGTACTTC
V gene: TRBV27
D gene: NA
J gene: TRBJ2-5
clone size: NA

CDR3 protein: CASSVTSGRGNEQFF
CDR3 DNA: TGTGCCAGCAGTGTTACTAGCGGGAGGGGCAATGAGCAGTTCTTC
V gene: TRBV6-5
D gene: TRBD2
J gene: TRBJ2-1
clone size: NA

CDR3 protein: CASSIDLGEMREQYF
CDR3 DNA: TGTGCCAGTAGTATTGATCTCGGTGAGATGCGGGAGCAGTACTTC
V gene: TRBV19
D gene: NA
J gene: TRBJ2-7
clone size: NA

CDR3 protein: CAISGLESSAGELFF
CDR3 DNA: TGTGCCATTAGTGGGTTAGAAAGCTCCGCCGGGGAGCTGTTTTTT
V gene: TRBV10-3
D gene: NA
J gene: TRBJ2-2
clone size: once

CDR3 protein: CVGAGSYGYTF
CDR3 DNA: TGTGTAGGGGCAGGCTCCTATGGCTACACCTTC
V gene: TRBV2
D gene: NA
J gene: TRBJ1-2
clone size: NA

CDR3 protein: CASSQDLSTQETQYF
CDR3 DNA: TGCGCCAGCAGCCAAGATCTTAGCACCCAAGAGACCCAGTACTTC
V gene: TRBV4-3
D gene: NA
J gene: TRBJ2-5
clone size: NA

CDR3 protein: CASSIGPLRIPYEQYF
CDR3 DNA: TGTGCCAGTAGTATAGGCCCCTTGCGGATCCCCTACGAGCAGTACTTC
V gene: TRBV19
D gene: NA
J gene: TRBJ2-7
clone size: NA

CDR3 protein: CAARAAGGNEQFF
CDR3 DNA: TGTGCCGCGCGGGCGGCGGGAGGCAATGAGCAGTTCTTC
V gene: TRBV11-2
D gene: TRBD2
J gene: TRBJ2-1
clone size: few

CDR3 protein: CASSQQIAGVGHTGELFF
CDR3 DNA: TGCGCCAGCAGCCAGCAAATAGCGGGGGTCGGACACACCGGGGAGCTGTTTTTT
V gene: TRBV4-3
D gene: TRBD2
J gene: TRBJ2-2
clone size: few

CDR3 protein: CSSSPLRTEGFYGYTF
CDR3 DNA: TGTTCCAGCAGCCCGCTACGGACAGAGGGGTTCTATGGCTACACCTTC
V gene: TRBV7-9
D gene: NA
J gene: TRBJ1-2
clone size: NA

CDR3 protein: CATLLAGGREQYF
CDR3 DNA: TGTGCCACCCTCCTAGCGGGAGGTCGAGAGCAGTACTTC
V gene: TRBV6-5
D gene: TRBD2
J gene: TRBJ2-7
clone size: NA

CDR3 protein: CASSSGTGDYEQYF
CDR3 DNA: TGTGCCAGCAGCTCTGGGACAGGGGACTACGAGCAGTACTTC
V gene: TRBV4-2
D gene: TRBD1
J gene: TRBJ2-7
clone size: NA

CDR3 protein: CSASGKETQYF
CDR3 DNA: TGCAGTGCTAGCGGGAAGGAGACCCAGTACTTC
V gene: TRBV20-1
D gene: NA
J gene: TRBJ2-5
clone size: NA

CDR3 protein: CASSLDSRRGEKLFF
CDR3 DNA: TGTGCCAGCAGCTTGGATAGTAGGAGAGGTGAAAAACTGTTTTTT
V gene: TRBV5-4
D gene: NA
J gene: TRBJ1-4
clone size: NA

CDR3 protein: CASSQDGTAYSPLHF
CDR3 DNA: TGCGCCAGCAGCCAAGATGGGACAGCCTATTCACCCCTCCACTTT
V gene: TRBV4-3
D gene: TRBD1
J gene: TRBJ1-6
clone size: NA

CDR3 protein: CASSVAPGGQNYGYTF
CDR3 DNA: TGTGCCAGCAGCGTAGCTCCCGGGGGGCAAAACTATGGCTACACCTTC
V gene: TRBV9
D gene: NA
J gene: TRBJ1-2
clone size: NA

CDR3 protein: CASTPRPTGSTEAFF
CDR3 DNA: TGTGCCAGTACCCCACGTCCAACTGGGAGCACTGAAGCTTTCTTT
V gene: TRBV19
D gene: NA
J gene: TRBJ1-1
clone size: NA

CDR3 protein: CASRRTGHGSGANVLTF
CDR3 DNA: TGTGCCAGCAGAAGGACAGGGCACGGTTCTGGGGCCAACGTCCTGACTTTC
V gene: TRBV2
D gene: TRBD1
J gene: TRBJ2-6
clone size: NA